These T cell receptor beta chains were read from a single sample in a study of cytomegalovirus exposure and HLA in healthy donors. Using immunoSEQ multiplex PCR, the repertoire was profiled, and TCRdb retains in-frame clones only, with some absent. The sample has some 130,000 clones, about 82% seen once. The sample consisted of PBMCs. The receptors come from a female donor in good health and CMV-seropositive. CDR3s include the opening cysteine and the closing phenylalanine or tryptophan. A D gene is named only where the DNA matches it firmly. Some rows mark clone size as missing; the rest say once, few, many or name a class of expanded clone.

D gene	clone size	V gene	J gene	CDR3 protein	CDR3 DNA
NA	NA	TRBV6-6	TRBJ2-1	CASSDGLTYNEQFF	TGTGCCAGCAGTGACGGACTGACCTACAATGAGCAGTTCTTC
NA	NA	TRBV10-1	TRBJ1-1	CASSLGARTEAFF	TGCGCCAGCAGTCTGGGGGCGCGGACTGAAGCTTTCTTT
NA	NA	TRBV11-1	TRBJ2-1	CASSFSGSSSYNEQFF	TGTGCCAGCAGTTTTAGCGGTTCGAGCTCCTACAATGAGCAGTTCTTC
TRBD2	NA	TRBV5-4	TRBJ2-2	CASNPGLAGVNTGELFF	TGTGCCAGCAACCCCGGACTAGCGGGAGTAAACACCGGGGAGCTGTTTTTT
TRBD1	once	TRBV7-9	TRBJ1-2	CASLSITVFNRGLVYGYTF	TGTGCCAGCTTATCAATAACGGTCTTTAACAGGGGGCTGGTCTATGGCTACACCTTC
NA	NA	TRBV12-5	TRBJ2-3	CASGFTGTDTQYF	TGTGCTAGTGGTTTTACAGGGACAGATACGCAGTATTTT
NA	NA	TRBV6-6	TRBJ1-2	CASSFSGARGYTF	TGTGCCAGCAGTTTCTCGGGGGCGCGAGGCTACACCTTC
TRBD2	NA	TRBV6-5	TRBJ2-1	CASSPTSAEQFF	TGTGCCAGCAGCCCAACTAGCGCTGAGCAGTTCTTC
TRBD1	NA	TRBV25-1	TRBJ1-1	CASSDDRGHTEAFF	TGTGCCAGCAGTGACGACAGGGGGCACACTGAAGCTTTCTTT
NA	few	TRBV19	TRBJ1-2	CASTLGGVGGYTF	TGTGCCAGTACCCTAGGGGGGGTTGGCGGCTACACCTTC
TRBD1	NA	TRBV28	TRBJ1-4	CASLKQGATNEKLFF	TGTGCCAGTCTGAAACAGGGGGCAACTAATGAAAAACTGTTTTTT
NA	NA	TRBV7-9	TRBJ2-1	CASSLDRYEQFF	TGTGCCAGCAGCTTAGACCGGTATGAGCAGTTCTTC
NA	once	TRBV19	TRBJ1-1	CASSTSGFGAFF	TGTGCCAGTAGTACGTCAGGATTTGGAGCTTTCTTT
TRBD2	NA	TRBV6-1	TRBJ2-3	CASSEAGLAGGTDTQYF	TGTGCCAGCAGTGAAGCGGGACTAGCGGGGGGGACAGATACGCAGTATTTT
NA	NA	TRBV6-5	TRBJ1-1	CASSYRRGGGTEAFF	TGTGCCAGCAGTTACCGGCGGGGAGGGGGGACTGAAGCTTTCTTT
NA	few	TRBV6-5	TRBJ1-1	CASTHLQGNTEAFF	TGTGCCAGCACCCACCTCCAGGGGAACACTGAAGCTTTCTTT
NA	NA	TRBV2	TRBJ2-7	CASSEVGRFSYEQYF	TGTGCCAGCAGTGAAGTGGGCCGGTTCTCCTACGAGCAGTACTTC
TRBD2	NA	TRBV2	TRBJ2-3	CASKWPGLADTDTQYF	TGTGCCAGCAAATGGCCCGGGCTAGCGGACACAGATACGCAGTATTTT
TRBD2	NA	TRBV19	TRBJ2-1	CASSIGLGINEQFF	TGTGCCAGTAGTATCGGACTAGGAATAAATGAGCAGTTCTTC
NA	few	TRBV29-1	TRBJ2-2	CSAGQNTGELFF	TGCAGTGCCGGACAAAACACCGGGGAGCTGTTTTTT
NA	NA	TRBV5-1	TRBJ2-7	CASSQTGYMYEQYF	TGCGCCAGCAGCCAGACAGGTTACATGTACGAGCAGTACTTC
NA	NA	TRBV11-1	TRBJ2-3	CASSLVLPDTQYF	TGTGCCAGCAGCTTAGTACTTCCAGATACGCAGTATTTT
TRBD2	NA	TRBV30	TRBJ2-1	CAWSDRGTSGNHEQFF	TGTGCCTGGAGCGATAGGGGGACTAGCGGGAATCATGAGCAGTTCTTC
TRBD2	NA	TRBV19	TRBJ2-7	CASSFGTRTFEQYF	TGTGCCAGTAGTTTTGGGACTAGGACATTCGAGCAGTACTTC
NA	once	TRBV5-1	TRBJ1-2	CASSSTGTGNYGYTF	TGCGCCAGCAGCTCGACCGGGACTGGCAACTATGGCTACACCTTC
TRBD1	NA	TRBV7-9	TRBJ1-4	CASSPGTGLEKLFF	TGTGCCAGCAGCCCGGGGACAGGGCTGGAAAAACTGTTTTTT
NA	NA	TRBV7-9	TRBJ1-4	CSSSLVSGPNEKLFF	TGTTCCAGCAGCTTAGTGTCGGGTCCTAATGAAAAACTGTTTTTT
TRBD2	NA	TRBV5-1	TRBJ2-7	CASSLGHPGGVDEQYF	TGCGCCAGCAGCTTGGGACATCCGGGAGGGGTCGACGAGCAGTACTTC
TRBD1	once	TRBV11-2	TRBJ2-7	CASSLGSGQGIYEQYF	TGTGCCAGCAGCTTAGGGTCAGGACAGGGTATCTACGAGCAGTACTTC
NA	NA	TRBV15	TRBJ2-5	CATSRDRWARAAETQYF	TGTGCCACCAGCAGAGATCGATGGGCTCGAGCGGCCGAGACCCAGTACTTC
TRBD1	NA	TRBV6-6	TRBJ2-7	CASSPTGGRYEQYF	TGTGCCAGCAGCCCGACAGGGGGTAGATACGAGCAGTACTTC
NA	NA	TRBV30	TRBJ2-4	CAWSLGGKNIQYF	TGTGCCTGGAGTTTGGGGGGCAAAAACATTCAGTACTTC
NA	NA	TRBV19	TRBJ2-6	CASTSQLSGANVLTF	TGTGCCAGCACTTCTCAACTCTCTGGGGCCAACGTCCTGACTTTC
NA	few	TRBV15	TRBJ2-3	CATSRDFTDTQYF	TGTGCCACCAGCAGAGACTTTACAGATACGCAGTATTTT
TRBD2	NA	TRBV6-1	TRBJ2-1	CASSRTSGGYNEQFF	TGTGCCAGCAGTCGGACTAGCGGGGGATATAATGAGCAGTTCTTC
TRBD1	NA	TRBV2	TRBJ2-7	CASSERPGQGRAYEQYF	TGTGCCAGCAGTGAAAGACCTGGACAGGGGAGAGCCTACGAGCAGTACTTC
TRBD1	NA	TRBV7-9	TRBJ1-2	CASSRDSLIYGYTF	TGTGCCAGCAGCCGGGACAGTTTGATCTATGGCTACACCTTC
NA	NA	TRBV29-1	TRBJ1-1	CSVDTGKNTEAFF	TGCAGCGTTGACACAGGAAAGAACACTGAAGCTTTCTTT
NA	once	TRBV7-3	TRBJ1-1	CASSLSPSTEAFF	TGTGCCAGCAGCTTAAGCCCGAGCACTGAAGCTTTCTTT
NA	NA	TRBV5-1	TRBJ1-2	CASSLEPRGANYGYTF	TGCGCCAGCAGCTTGGAGCCGCGGGGGGCGAACTATGGCTACACCTTC
TRBD1	few	TRBV5-1	TRBJ1-1	CASSRDSLNTEAFF	TGCGCCAGCAGCCGGGACAGCCTAAACACTGAAGCTTTCTTT
NA	NA	TRBV23-1	TRBJ2-5	CASPRGRHQETQYF	TGCGCCAGCCCGCGAGGCCGTCACCAAGAGACCCAGTACTTC
TRBD1	NA	TRBV15	TRBJ1-4	CATSRVTGATNEKLFF	TGTGCCACCAGCAGAGTGACAGGGGCAACTAATGAAAAACTGTTTTTT
NA	NA	TRBV6-1	TRBJ2-7	CASTQGFYEQYF	TGTGCCAGCACCCAGGGGTTCTACGAGCAGTACTTC
NA	NA	TRBV9	TRBJ2-3	CASSGLGGNFADTQYF	TGTGCCAGCAGCGGCCTTGGGGGGAATTTTGCAGATACGCAGTATTTT
NA	NA	TRBV7-9	TRBJ2-1	CASSSPLGGQTLYNEQFF	TGTGCCAGCAGCTCCCCTTTAGGAGGGCAGACCCTCTACAATGAGCAGTTCTTC
TRBD1	NA	TRBV7-9	TRBJ1-1	CASSRRTGNTEAFF	TGTGCCAGCAGCCGACGGACAGGAAACACTGAAGCTTTCTTT
NA	NA	TRBV2	TRBJ1-5	CASSPGRRNQPQHF	TGTGCCAGCAGCCCGGGGAGACGCAATCAGCCCCAGCATTTT
TRBD1	few	TRBV15	TRBJ1-2	CATSTGQGQPNYGYTF	TGTGCCACCAGCACCGGACAGGGCCAACCCAACTATGGCTACACCTTC
NA	once	TRBV28	TRBJ2-7	CASSLGVNYEQYF	TGTGCCAGCAGTCTTGGAGTAAACTACGAGCAGTACTTC
NA	NA	TRBV14	TRBJ2-2	CASSTRDIHGELFF	TGTGCCAGCAGCACTCGGGACATCCACGGGGAGCTGTTTTTT
NA	NA	TRBV7-9	TRBJ2-6	CASSLIGGSGANVLTF	TGTGCCAGCAGCTTAATCGGGGGATCTGGGGCCAACGTCCTGACTTTC
TRBD1	NA	TRBV10-3	TRBJ2-7	CAISDSKPVPGQEAYEQYF	TGTGCCATCAGTGACTCTAAACCAGTTCCGGGACAGGAAGCCTACGAGCAGTACTTC
NA	once	TRBV9	TRBJ1-5	CASSDGLSGQPQHF	TGTGCCAGCAGCGACGGGTTGTCTGGACAGCCCCAGCATTTT
TRBD2	NA	TRBV6-5	TRBJ2-1	CASSYPPSGHIIEQFF	TGTGCCAGCAGTTACCCGCCTAGCGGGCATATCATTGAGCAGTTCTTC
NA	NA	TRBV13	TRBJ2-2	CASSMGQSRNTGELFF	TGTGCCAGCAGCATGGGACAAAGCCGGAACACCGGGGAGCTGTTTTTT
TRBD1	NA	TRBV2	TRBJ1-1	CASSGRVRGAEAFF	TGTGCCAGCAGTGGTCGGGTCAGGGGGGCTGAAGCTTTCTTT
TRBD2	few	TRBV7-8	TRBJ2-3	CASSLHGRGEDTQYF	TGTGCCAGCAGCTTACACGGGCGGGGGGAAGATACGCAGTATTTT
NA	NA	TRBV5-6	TRBJ1-2	CASSPRPDHISSGYGYTF	TGTGCCAGCAGCCCTAGACCAGACCACATATCTAGCGGCTATGGCTACACCTTC